This T cell receptor beta chain came from a study of blood T cell repertoires in COVID-19. The overall study: Acute and convalescent COVID-19 samples came from the United States, Italy and Spain. T cells, B-cell-depleted T cells, or PBMCs supplied cDNA or gDNA.

As processed by the authors: Estimation of nucleated cell counts relied on the amplification of reference gene primers. Sequenced by immunoSEQ multiplex PCR; TCRdb stores in-frame clones only, minus some. V, J and clone size are those of that table, while D and trimming were read from the DNA. This sample has approximately 380,000 clones; about 85% occur once, and the top ten carry 3% to 4%. The V gene's germline CDR1 is SNHLY and CDR2 FYNNEI. The CDR3 runs 13 residues. Trimming removed 8 bases from V and 3 bases from J, with 13 bases in between. The TCR was taken from a woman younger than 35 with acute or convalescent COVID-19. Material: peripheral blood. The chain uses TRBV2 and TRBJ1-1, with D tentatively TRBD1 (6 bases). CDR3: CASLQGLYTEAFF. The CDR3 DNA reads as TGTGCCAGCCTACAGGGTCTCTACACTGAAGCTTTCTTT.